This T cell receptor beta chain came from a study of shared clonotypes between healthy human individuals. Looking at the study overall: Used for every donor were three CD4 naive, three CD4 memory, two CD8 naive and one CD8 memory plate.

General study results and limits: It was observed that around 5% of naive CD4 clonotypes were shared across a few donors.

Naive CD8 populations comprised CD45RO-negative cells positively selected for CCR7, excluding terminally differentiated effector memory CD45RA+ cells. Several immunoSEQ 96-well plates shared each subset's DNA, each plate a replicate. The assay was immunoSEQ multiplex PCR, and TCRdb's table has in-frame clones only and misses some. The sample carries around 1,900,000 clones, around 95% recorded once. Unmatched junction bases numbered 7, after V lost 8 bases and J lost 3 bases. The length of the CDR3 is 13 residues. The germline gives CDR1 SGHTA, CDR2 FQGNSA. In the case of this clone: The target antigen is unknown.

The J gene is TRBJ2-7, the V gene TRBV7-2; 7 nucleotides match TRBD1. This sequence originates from a young man in good health. Some clones in this sample may be carry-over from other donors' samples. Sequencing used naive CD8+ T cells from PBMCs. This chain's CDR3 is CASALTGNYEQYF. DNA for the CDR3: TGTGCCAGCGCCCTGACAGGGAACTACGAGCAGTACTTC.